This T cell receptor beta chain originates from a study of cytomegalovirus exposure and HLA in healthy donors. Germline V lookup: CDR1 SEHNR, CDR2 FQNEAQ (reference sequence). V dropped 4 bases and J dropped 5 bases, with 8 bases sitting between them. The CDR3 totals 13 residues. The PCR employed 60 Vbeta primers together with 13 Jbeta primers. Sequencing was performed with immunoSEQ multiplex PCR; in TCRdb, only in-frame clones are kept and a portion is missing. The sample has 95,000 to 150,000 clones, around 80% seen once; the top ten hold under 13%. The J gene is TRBJ1-4, the V gene TRBV7-9, with D uncertain. This receptor was obtained from a man in his thirties or forties in good health and CMV-seropositive. Sequenced input: PBMCs. DNA of the CDR3: TGTGCCAGCAGCTCAAGTCTAAATGAAAAACTGTTTTTT. Translating it yields CASSSSLNEKLFF.